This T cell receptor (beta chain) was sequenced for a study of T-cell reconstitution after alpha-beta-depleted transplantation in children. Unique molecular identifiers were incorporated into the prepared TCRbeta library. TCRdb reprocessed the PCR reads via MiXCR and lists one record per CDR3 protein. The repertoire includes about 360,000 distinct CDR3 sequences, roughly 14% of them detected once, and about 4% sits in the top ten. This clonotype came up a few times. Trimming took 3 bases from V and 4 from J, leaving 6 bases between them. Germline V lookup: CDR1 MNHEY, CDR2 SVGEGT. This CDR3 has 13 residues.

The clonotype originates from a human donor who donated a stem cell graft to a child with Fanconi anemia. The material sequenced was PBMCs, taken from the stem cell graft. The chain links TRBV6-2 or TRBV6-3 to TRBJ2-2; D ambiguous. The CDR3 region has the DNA TGTGCCAGCAGTTATGTGACCACCGGGGAGCTGTTTTTT. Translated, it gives CASSYVTTGELFF.